This passage covers 4 T cell receptor beta chains from one sample sequenced in a study of CD8+ T cells in alopecia areata (dated by TCRdb to 2016 to 2019). In four or five patients from the biomarker study, CD4+ cells were sorted further to obtain CD25+CD127- cells. The protocol used for the library was the immunoSEQ multiplex PCR assay. For TCR sequencing, RNA was extracted from every sample and reverse transcribed into cDNA to serve as template. TCRdb retrieved this table from immuneACCESS and kept in-frame rearrangements only. Not all clones are present; in checked studies, unresolved V genes account for under half, and no reason is known for the remainder. Counted in this sample were 35,000 to 45,000 clones; around 57% of them appeared once. More than 1.5% of the sample is taken by the ten largest. Source material: CD4+ Tregs sorted from blood. These receptors all come from a human donor with alopecia areata.

This rearrangement joins TRBV9 to TRBJ1-2; 8 bases match TRBD1. Trimming removed 3 bases from V and 4 bases from J; junction bases left unmatched: 8. CDR1 is SGDLS and CDR2 is YYNGEE in the germline V gene. This CDR3 spans 15 amino acids. Written as DNA, the CDR3 is TGTGCCAGCAGCGCAGACCCGGGACAGGTCTATGGCTACACCTTC. Its protein product is CASSADPGQVYGYTF.

This clone was detected once. CDR3 residues: CASSRDRNTEAFF. CDR3 coding DNA: TGTGCCAGCAGCAGGGACAGAAACACTGAAGCTTTCTTT. This chain uses TRBV7-3 with TRBJ1-1; TRBD1 agrees at 7 bases. J lost 2 bases, V lost 5 bases, and 2 bases had no gene match. The germline V gene has CDR1 SGHTA and CDR2 FQGTGA. The CDR3 sequence is 13 residues long.

This clone was counted between two and nine times. This sample includes further DNA sequences coding for the same CDR3. CDR3 sequence (DNA): TGCGCCAGCAGCCGCGGACAGGCGGACTATGGCTACACCTTC. It codes for CASSRGQADYGYTF. This chain connects TRBV4-1 to TRBJ1-2; 7 nucleotides align to TRBD1. This CDR3 has 14 residues. Germline V gene sequence: CDR1 MGHRA, CDR2 YSYEKL. The J segment lost 3 bases and the V segment lost 4 bases, leaving 5 bases of the junction unmatched.

In its sample, this clone is medium-sized. The V call is TRBV19, the J call TRBJ2-2, with D possibly TRBD1 on 5 matching bases. The CDR3 is 17 residues long. V shed 6 bases and J shed 1 base, with 18 bases lying between them. CDR1 is LNHDA and CDR2 is SQIVND in the germline V gene (reference sequence). Here the CDR3 DNA reads TGTGCCAGTAGGCCCAACGACTGGGGCGAGAACACCGGGGAGCTGTTTTTT. The encoded protein is CASRPNDWGENTGELFF.